The 26 T cell receptor beta chains below were found in one sample sequenced in a study of T-cell memory formation after mild COVID-19. MiXCR was run by TCRdb on the 5' RACE reads, yielding one entry per CDR3 protein. Of 350,000 to 450,000 distinct CDR3 sequences listed, 24% are singletons. Sequenced input: PBMCs or a T cell subset sorted from them (not recorded which). The receptors here all came from an adult woman who had mild COVID-19 (a few samples of this study predate the infection). Cell type and time point are not known.

This clonotype turned up a few times. The genes are TRBV12-3 or TRBV12-4 and TRBJ1-1; D gene uncertain. The CDR3 contains 13 residues. V gave up 5 bases and J gave up 14 bases, with 21 bases separating them. This CDR3 is CASSPGSPETAFF. The DNA of the CDR3 is TGTGCCAGCAGTCCCGGGTCCCCTGAAACAGCCTTCTTT.

This clonotype was seen only a few times. The chain employs TRBV7-8 and TRBJ2-7; D might be TRBD2 (5 bases). Trimming removed 5 bases at V and 6 bases at J, with 17 bases between. The CDR3 runs to 14 residues. The germline V gene has CDR1 SGHVS and CDR2 FQNEAQ. The CDR3 coding sequence is TGTGCCAGCAGCCGAACCACTAGGGTCGGCGAGCAGTACTTC. Amino acids: CASSRTTRVGEQYF.

This clonotype showed up just a few times. The rearrangement uses TRBV20-1 and TRBJ2-3; TRBD1 aligns across 9 bases. This CDR3 comprises 15 residues. Germline CDR1 DFQATT, CDR2 SNEGSKA (reference sequence). The junction had 4 bases not matched to a gene; V was cut back by 0 bases and J by 3 bases. The CDR3 loop is CSARDGTGRTDTQYF. As DNA, the CDR3 is TGCAGTGCTAGAGATGGGACAGGGAGGACAGATACGCAGTATTTT.

The table lists this clonotype with a few counts. The CDR3 nucleotides read TGTGCCAGCAGCCTCAGTAGCGGGAGCTACAATGAGCAGTTCTTC. Its translation: CASSLSSGSYNEQFF. The chain is built from TRBV9 and TRBJ2-1; 9 positions match TRBD2. Germline CDR1 is SGDLS and CDR2 is YYNGEE. The length of the CDR3 is 15 residues. V trimming: 4 bases; J trimming: 3 bases; junction bases outside the gene matches: 5.

This chain links TRBV4-3 with TRBJ2-3, with D hard to call. In germline, CDR1 is LGHNA, CDR2 YSLEER. CDR3 length equals 16 residues. V was cut by 0 bases and J by 0 bases, with 10 bases left in between. As DNA, the CDR3 is TGCGCCAGCAGCCAAGATCTGGACGGGAGCACAGATACGCAGTATTTT. The encoded protein is CASSQDLDGSTDTQYF.

The CDR3: CSARQGVTEAFF. The DNA for the CDR3 is TGCAGCGCTCGACAGGGAGTCACTGAAGCTTTCTTT. The gene calls are TRBV29-1 and TRBJ1-1; TRBD1 agrees at 7 bases. This CDR3 contains 12 residues. The germline CDR1 and CDR2 sequences are SQVTM and ANQGSEA. V dropped 7 bases and J dropped 4; count of bases not matched to a gene: 6.

CDR3: CASSHKELNQPQHF. For the CDR3, the DNA is TGTGCCAGCAGCCACAAGGAATTAAATCAGCCCCAGCATTTT. The chain has TRBV5-5 and TRBJ1-5, with unresolved D. The germline V gene encodes CDR1 SGHKS and CDR2 YYEKEE (reference sequence). V was cut by 4 bases and J by 4 bases, with 12 bases left in between. The length of the CDR3 is 14 residues.

This clonotype was counted between two and nine times. The rearrangement joins TRBV24-1 to TRBJ2-5; 8 nucleotides line up with TRBD1. V dropped 4 bases and J dropped 5; count of bases not matched to a gene: 8. CDR3 length: 15 residues. Germline-derived CDR1 and CDR2 are KGHDR and SFDVKD. CDR3 DNA sequence: TGTGCCACCAGTGACAAACAGGGGGTCTGGGAGACCCAGTACTTC. Amino acids: CATSDKQGVWETQYF.

The rearrangement joins TRBV12-3 or TRBV12-4 to TRBJ2-1; D is possibly TRBD1 or TRBD2 (5 bases each). The CDR3 is 16 amino acids. Between the trimmed V and J ends, which lost 5 bases and 8 bases, there was a span of 22 bases. CDR3 bases: TGTGCCAGCAGTCCACCATTTGGGAGAGGGGCGCATGAGCAGTTCTTC. Its translation: CASSPPFGRGAHEQFF.

V is TRBV5-6 and J is TRBJ2-7, with D maybe TRBD1 (5 bases). Germline CDR1 reads SGHDT; CDR2 reads YYEEEE. V lost 4 bases and J 7 bases, leaving 9 bases between the germline ends. This CDR3 has 11 residues. CDR3 sequence (DNA): TGTGCCAGCAGCCACTCAGGGGAGCAGTACTTC. Translated, it gives CASSHSGEQYF.

The rearrangement joins TRBV12-3 or TRBV12-4 to TRBJ2-2, with 9 positions matching TRBD2. Trimming took 3 bases from V and 0 from J; bases not matched to a gene: 8. The CDR3 totals 18 residues. CDR3 residues: CASSFQRGVSANTGELFF. The CDR3 DNA sequence: TGTGCCAGCAGTTTCCAGCGGGGGGTTTCCGCGAACACCGGGGAGCTGTTTTTT.

This clonotype was seen repeatedly, ten times or more. This chain connects TRBV5-1 to TRBJ2-1, with a possible D match to TRBD2 (6 bases). V was cut by 2 bases and J by 4 bases, with 10 bases left in between. CDR3 length equals 14 residues. Germline values: CDR1 SGHRS, CDR2 YFSETQ. The CDR3 DNA reads TGCGCCAGCAGCTTTGGCGGGACTTACAATGAGCAGTTCTTC. It specifies CASSFGGTYNEQFF.

The rearrangement uses TRBV6-5 and TRBJ2-2; the D gene is possibly TRBD2 (5 bases). The ends were cut back, 6 bases at V and 6 bases at J, with 20 bases in the middle. The CDR3 loop spans 16 amino acids. Germline V CDR1 and CDR2: MNHEY, SVGAGI. The CDR3 DNA is TGTGCCAGCAGGACTTTAGGGAGTCATTTATCCGGGGAGCTGTTTTTT. This encodes CASRTLGSHLSGELFF.

In its sample, this clonotype was seen many times. Mismatch with germline at one junction end may stem from a read error. The V and J genes are TRBV5-1 and TRBJ1-5, with a possible D match to TRBD1 (5 bases). CDR1 and CDR2 from the germline V gene are SGHRS and YFSETQ. This CDR3 comprises 13 residues. CDR3 coding DNA: TGTGCCAGCAGTTTAGGGGCTAATCAGCCCCAGCATTTT. Translation: CASSLGANQPQHF.

The chain uses TRBV4-3 and TRBJ2-7; TRBD2 matches at 7 bases. The CDR3 totals 16 residues. Per the germline V gene, CDR1 is LGHNA and CDR2 is YSLEER. V was pared by 0 bases and J by 6 bases, with 11 bases of the junction left unmatched. CDR3 residues: CASSQEPAGVAGEQYF. For the CDR3, the DNA is TGCGCCAGCAGCCAAGAACCCGCGGGAGTAGCGGGCGAGCAGTACTTC.

This clonotype came up a few times. This chain links TRBV7-2 with TRBJ2-5; weak D call: TRBD2 (5 bases). Trimming removed 2 bases from V and 2 bases from J, with 12 bases in between. Germline CDR1 and CDR2: SGHTA and FQGNSA. The CDR3 has 15 amino acids. The CDR3 coding sequence is TGTGCCAGCAGCTTACTACGCAGCGGTCAAGAGACCCAGTACTTC. As protein: CASSLLRSGQETQYF.

The rearrangement links TRBV7-9 to TRBJ1-2; D gene uncertain. The germline V and J ends were trimmed by 5 bases and 4 bases, with 14 bases remaining between them. This CDR3 comprises 14 residues. CDR1 is SEHNR, CDR2 FQNEAQ, per germline (reference sequence). Here the CDR3 reads CASSHSLESYGYTF. CDR3 bases: TGTGCCAGCAGCCATTCCCTCGAGTCCTATGGCTACACCTTC.

This rearrangement joins TRBV11-2 to TRBJ2-2, with 14 bases that match TRBD2. Germline lookup yields CDR1 SGHAT and CDR2 FQNNGV. The CDR3 totals 18 residues. Unmatched junction bases numbered 4, after V lost 0 bases and J lost 4 bases. The CDR3 DNA reads as TGTGCCAGCAGCTTAGACCTCGGGACTAGCGGGAGCACCGGGGAGCTGTTTTTT. Residues: CASSLDLGTSGSTGELFF.

The CDR3 protein is CASSFDGETQYF. In DNA form, the CDR3 reads TGTGCCAGCAGTTTCGACGGTGAGACCCAGTACTTC. This chain connects TRBV12-3 or TRBV12-4 to TRBJ2-5; no firm D call. Trimming shortened V by 3 bases and J by 5 bases, and 7 bases separated the two germline ends. The CDR3 runs to 12 residues.

This rearrangement joins TRBV7-8 to TRBJ2-5; 7 positions match TRBD1. CDR1 is SGHVS and CDR2 is FQNEAQ in the germline V gene. Trimming at V came to 1 base and at J to 1 base, leaving 9 bases not matched to a gene. There are 17 residues in the CDR3. The CDR3 bases are TGTGCCAGCAGCTTAGTCGTATCGACAGGGCTCCAAGAGACCCAGTACTTC. This gives the protein CASSLVVSTGLQETQYF. Full variable domain (rest looked up from reference TRBV7-8 and TRBJ2-5): GAGVSQSPRYKVAKRGQDVALRCDPISGHVSLFWYQQALGQGPEFLTYFQNEAQLDKSGLPSDRFFAERPEGSVSTLKIQRTQQEDSAVYLCASSLVVSTGLQETQYFGPGTRLLVL.

In its sample, this clonotype was seen a few times. The chain recombines TRBV29-1 with TRBJ2-1, with D hard to call. CDR3 length equals 9 residues. The V gene lost 5 bases and the J gene lost 9 bases, with 5 bases spanning the gap. Germline CDR1 and CDR2: SQVTM and ANQGSEA. The CDR3: CSVCCEQFF. CDR3 DNA: TGCAGCGTTTGCTGTGAGCAGTTCTTC.

The chain uses TRBV24-1 and TRBJ2-3; 8 bases align to TRBD2. Germline CDR1 is KGHDR and CDR2 is SFDVKD. This CDR3 spans 17 amino acids. Trimming cost V 3 bases and J 0 bases; bases outside gene matches: 7. The CDR3 loop reads CATSDREGSTSTDTQYF. The CDR3, as DNA: TGTGCCACCAGTGATCGGGAGGGATCGACTAGCACAGATACGCAGTATTTT.

The V call is TRBV15, the J call TRBJ2-7; 8 nucleotides agree with TRBD2. With V trimmed by 4 bases and J by 4 bases, 3 bases remained unmatched. The CDR3 runs 13 residues. CDR1 and CDR2 (germline): LNHNV, YYDKDF (reference sequence). The CDR3 loop is CATSNAGGYEQYF. CDR3 DNA: TGTGCCACCAGCAATGCGGGGGGATACGAGCAGTACTTC.

V and J are TRBV6-2 or TRBV6-3 and TRBJ1-2, with a tentative D call TRBD1 (6 bases). The CDR3 has 16 amino acids. V dropped 8 bases and J dropped 3 bases, with 22 bases sitting between them. Germline V gives CDR1 MNHEY, CDR2 SVGEGT. The CDR3 here is CASLTPGRGYDYGYTF. Written as DNA, the CDR3 is TGTGCCAGCCTCACCCCAGGGAGGGGGTATGACTATGGCTACACCTTC.

This clonotype was seen only a few times. This chain uses TRBV7-2 with TRBJ2-7; 8 bases align to TRBD2. CDR3 length: 15 residues. The ends lost 5 bases at V and 0 bases at J; junction bases unmatched: 6. Per germline, CDR1 SGHTA and CDR2 FQGNSA. The CDR3 sequence is CASSKSGTSSYEQYF. DNA for the CDR3: TGTGCCAGCAGCAAGTCCGGGACTAGCTCCTACGAGCAGTACTTC.

This clonotype has a handful of counts. The chain joins TRBV12-3 or TRBV12-4 to TRBJ1-5; D uncertain. V lost 6 bases, J lost 5 bases, and 11 bases lay in between. There are 13 residues in the CDR3. CDR3 amino acids: CASSPITDQPQHF. As DNA, the CDR3 is TGTGCCAGCAGCCCGATTACTGATCAGCCCCAGCATTTT.